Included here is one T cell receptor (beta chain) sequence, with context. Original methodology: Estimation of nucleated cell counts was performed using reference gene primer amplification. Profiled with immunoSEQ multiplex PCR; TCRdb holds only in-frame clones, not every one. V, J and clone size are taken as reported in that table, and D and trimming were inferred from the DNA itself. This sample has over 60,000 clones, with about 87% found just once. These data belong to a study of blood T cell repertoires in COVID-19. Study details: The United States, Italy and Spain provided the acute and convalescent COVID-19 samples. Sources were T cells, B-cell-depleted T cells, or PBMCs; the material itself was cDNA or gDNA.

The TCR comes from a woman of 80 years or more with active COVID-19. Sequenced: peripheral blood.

The CDR3 protein is CASSVDRQETQYF. CDR3 nucleotides: TGTGCCAGCTCCGTGGACAGACAAGAGACCCAGTACTTC. The chain combines TRBV18 with TRBJ2-5, with D perhaps TRBD1 (6 bases). The CDR3 sequence is 13 residues long. Germline V gene data show CDR1 as KGHSH and CDR2 as LQKENI. V lost 6 bases to trimming and J lost 2 bases, with 10 bases between them.